This passage covers 21 T cell receptor beta chains from one sample sequenced in a study of T cells in Graves' hyperthyroidism and ophthalmopathy. The source material, RNA transcripts, was used to amplify TCR beta CDR3 regions. With the HTBI primer set, the TCR CDR3 went through a first round of RT-PCR. Each CDR3 protein is one row after TCRdb ran MiXCR on the multiplex PCR reads. The sample records 550,000 to 800,000 distinct CDR3 sequences, approximately 16% being singletons. The specimen sequenced was blood. All receptors come from a man younger than 35 with Graves' hyperthyroidism.

On this clonotype itself: The junction and the germline gene differ at one end; a read error may be behind it. The rearrangement uses TRBV19 and TRBJ2-3; D is possibly TRBD2 (5 bases). The CDR3 runs 14 residues. Looked up from germline, CDR1 is LNHDA and CDR2 is SQIVND (reference sequence). The CDR3 DNA reads TGTGCCGGTAGTATCCGGCCTGAGGGAGATACGCAGTATTTT. Translating gives CAGSIRPEGDTQYF.

Comments on this clonotype: Being one base from a much bigger clone, this may be a read error. In DNA, the CDR3 is TGTGCCAGCACCTCGGAGGGGGGAGATACGCAGTATTTT. It yields the protein CASTSEGGDTQYF. This sequence joins TRBV2 and TRBJ2-3, with D possibly being TRBD1 or TRBD2 (6 bases each). Germline V gene lookup returns CDR1 SNHLY and CDR2 FYNNEI. This CDR3 is 13 amino acids long. Deletions cut 7 bases from V and 5 bases from J, with 13 bases between. Combining the CDR3 with reference TRBV2 and TRBJ2-3 gives the whole variable domain EPEVTQTPSHQVTQMGQEVILRCVPISNHLYFYWYRQILGQKVEFLVSFYNNEISEKSEIFDDQFSVERPDGSNFTLKIRSTKLEDSAMYFCASTSEGGDTQYFGPGTRLTVL.

The V and J genes are TRBV20-1 and TRBJ2-1; D might be TRBD1 (5 bases). CDR3 length: 13 amino acids. Trimming cost V 5 bases and J 8 bases, with 16 bases left between them. Germline loops: CDR1 DFQATT, CDR2 SNEGSKA (reference sequence). This CDR3 is CSAQTARAYEQFF. The CDR3 bases are TGCAGTGCTCAGACAGCTAGGGCCTATGAGCAGTTCTTC.

About this clonotype: A much larger clone is a single base away; this may be a read error. V gene TRBV28 combines with J gene TRBJ2-3; no definite D call. The CDR3 is 14 amino acids. Germline loops: CDR1 MDHEN, CDR2 SYDVKM. Trimming removed 3 bases from V and 3 bases from J, with 10 bases in between. The CDR3 DNA follows: TGTGCCAGCAGTTTTCGGTGGGATACAGATACGCAGTATTTT. Translating gives CASSFRWDTDTQYF.

J is TRBJ2-1 and V is TRBV27; maybe TRBD2 (6 bases). The V and J ends lost 8 bases and 7 bases respectively, with 9 bases between them. CDR3 length: 11 residues. Germline V CDR1 and CDR2: MNHEY, SMNVEV (reference sequence). CDR3 bases: TGTGCCAGCCACCGGGGGAATGAGCAGTTCTTC. Translated: CASHRGNEQFF.

This clonotype was seen a few times. The V and J genes are TRBV19 and TRBJ2-3; a possible D gene is TRBD2 (5 bases). CDR3 length equals 14 residues. Trimming took 5 bases from V and 2 from J, leaving 11 bases between them. Germline-derived CDR1 and CDR2 are LNHDA and SQIVND (reference sequence). The CDR3 is CASSRLANTDTQYF. CDR3 coding DNA: TGTGCCAGTAGTCGTTTAGCGAACACAGATACGCAGTATTTT.

This clonotype came up a few times. The chain carries TRBV12-3 or TRBV12-4 and TRBJ2-3; D perhaps matches TRBD1 (6 bases). Trimming took 6 bases from V and 2 from J, leaving 15 bases between them. The CDR3 has 15 amino acids. The CDR3 DNA follows: TGTGCCAGCAGCAACGGAGGACAGACCACAGATACGCAGTATTTT. Protein: CASSNGGQTTDTQYF.

The CDR3 sequence is CSASPRAPYEQYF. In DNA form, the CDR3 reads TGCAGTGCCAGCCCCCGGGCACCCTACGAGCAGTACTTC. This chain links TRBV20-1 with TRBJ2-7; D gene unclear. CDR3 length: 13 residues. The germline CDR1 and CDR2 sequences are DFQATT and SNEGSKA (reference sequence). The germline V and J ends were trimmed by 6 bases and 2 bases, with 14 bases remaining between them.

This clonotype was seen more than once but under ten times. The chain carries TRBV6-5 and TRBJ2-5, with 7 bases identical to TRBD1. Per the germline V gene, CDR1 is MNHEY and CDR2 is SVGAGI. Trimming removed 2 bases from V and 5 bases from J; junction bases left unmatched: 8. The CDR3 sequence is 15 residues long. The CDR3 is CASSYLDRAGETQYF. In DNA form, the CDR3 reads TGTGCCAGCAGTTACCTTGACAGGGCAGGGGAGACCCAGTACTTC.

The V and J genes are TRBV20-1 and TRBJ1-4; possible D gene TRBD1, 5 bases. Per the germline V gene, CDR1 is DFQATT and CDR2 is SNEGSKA (reference sequence). The ends were cut back, 1 base at V and 0 bases at J, with 15 bases in the middle. The CDR3 loop spans 17 amino acids. The CDR3: CSARGTYYGPTNEKLFF. The CDR3 DNA reads TGCAGTGCTAGAGGGACATACTATGGCCCAACTAATGAAAAACTGTTTTTT.

This clonotype has at least ten counts. The J gene is TRBJ2-7, the V gene TRBV20-1; 10 nucleotides line up with TRBD2. The CDR3 has 15 amino acids. CDR1 is DFQATT and CDR2 is SNEGSKA in the germline V gene (reference sequence). Losses at the gene ends were 1 base for V and 5 bases for J; bases not matched to a gene: 8. The CDR3 DNA reads TGCAGTGCTAGAGGACTAGCGGGTTCGTCCCACGAGCAGTACTTC. It codes for CSARGLAGSSHEQYF.

CDR3 loop: CASSPPHGELFF. As DNA, the CDR3 is TGTGCCAGCAGCCCCCCCCACGGGGAGCTGTTTTTT. V is TRBV7-9 and J is TRBJ2-2; no clear D. CDR3 length: 12 residues. Between the trimmed V and J ends, which lost 5 bases and 7 bases, there was a span of 8 bases. Germline V gives CDR1 SEHNR, CDR2 FQNEAQ (reference sequence).

This clonotype was found a few times. The chain links TRBV28 to TRBJ2-5; 9 bases map to TRBD2. Unmatched junction bases numbered 13, after V lost 3 bases and J lost 5 bases. Germline V gene data show CDR1 as MDHEN and CDR2 as SYDVKM. CDR3 length: 17 residues. The CDR3 coding sequence is TGTGCCAGCAGTTTTCCCGGCGGGAGGGCGTTATGGGAGACCCAGTACTTC. It is translated as CASSFPGGRALWETQYF.

Note on this clonotype: This may stem from a read error, because a much larger clone lies one nucleotide away. CDR3 residues: CSAPRRGDYPKEQYF. CDR3 coding DNA: TGCAGTGCCCCTAGGCGGGGGGACTACCCAAAGGAGCAGTACTTC. This sequence joins TRBV20-1 and TRBJ2-7, with 8 bases that match TRBD2. CDR1 is DFQATT and CDR2 is SNEGSKA in the germline V gene (reference sequence). Losses at the gene ends were 6 bases for V and 7 bases for J; bases not matched to a gene: 17. The CDR3 contains 15 residues.

The gene calls are TRBV4-3 and TRBJ1-1; D is unclear. The V gene's germline CDR1 is LGHNA and CDR2 YSLEER. Between the trimmed V and J ends, which lost 0 bases and 4 bases, there was a span of 9 bases. This CDR3 has 14 amino acids. The CDR3 protein is CASSQDLVSTEAFF. CDR3 sequence (DNA): TGCGCCAGCAGCCAAGATCTTGTGAGCACTGAAGCTTTCTTT.

This clonotype showed up just a few times. V and J are TRBV6-5 and TRBJ2-7; TRBD2 is a possible D gene (6 bases). CDR1 MNHEY and CDR2 SVGAGI come from the germline V gene. There are 15 residues in the CDR3. Trimming left V 0 bases short and J 3 bases short, with 12 bases between. CDR3 nucleotide sequence: TGTGCCAGCAGTTACTCGCTAGCGTTCAACTACGAGCAGTACTTC. This translates into CASSYSLAFNYEQYF.

The rearrangement joins TRBV27 to TRBJ2-1, with D possibly being TRBD2 (6 bases). The CDR3 totals 13 residues. CDR1 MNHEY and CDR2 SMNVEV come from the germline V gene (reference sequence). V gave up 5 bases and J gave up 6 bases, with 11 bases separating them. Written as DNA, the CDR3 is TGTGCCAGCAGTCGTAGCGGCCCCAATGAGCAGTTCTTC. Translation: CASSRSGPNEQFF.

A word on this clonotype: This may be a read error, as it is one base from a much larger clone. CDR3 bases: TGTGCCACCAGTGACCCCGCAGGGGAAGAGACCCGGTACTTC. Protein sequence: CATSDPAGEETRYF. The rearrangement links TRBV24-1 to TRBJ2-5; a weak D match, TRBD1 (6 bases). CDR3 length: 14 amino acids. The germline gives CDR1 KGHDR, CDR2 SFDVKD.

The sample holds many counts of this clonotype. V gene TRBV28 combines with J gene TRBJ1-5, with unresolved D. The CDR3 totals 13 residues. The V gene lost 3 bases and the J gene lost 7 bases, with 10 bases spanning the gap. Germline values: CDR1 MDHEN, CDR2 SYDVKM. CDR3 loop: CASSFWSAQPQHF. The CDR3 nucleotides are TGTGCCAGCAGTTTTTGGTCAGCACAGCCCCAGCATTTT. Variable domain in full (rest from reference TRBV28 and TRBJ1-5): DVKVTQSSRYLVKRTGEKVFLECVQDMDHENMFWYRQDPGLGLRLIYFSYDVKMKEKGDIPEGYSVSREKKERFSLILESASTNQTSMYLCASSFWSAQPQHFGDGTRLSIL.

This clonotype has at least ten counts. CDR3 in amino acids: CSARGISGGGDRYNEQFF. DNA of the CDR3: TGCAGTGCTAGAGGAATCTCCGGAGGGGGAGATAGGTACAATGAGCAGTTCTTC. The V gene is TRBV20-1, the J gene TRBJ2-1, with D perhaps TRBD1 or TRBD2 (6 bases each). The CDR3 extends over 18 amino acids. Trimming took off 1 base at V and 4 bases at J, with 23 bases between the two ends. The germline gives CDR1 DFQATT, CDR2 SNEGSKA (reference sequence).

The chain combines TRBV27 with TRBJ1-5, with 8 nucleotides matching TRBD1. V gave up 1 base and J gave up 4 bases; unmatched junction bases: 15. Germline V lookup: CDR1 MNHEY, CDR2 SMNVEV (reference sequence). The CDR3 sequence is 19 residues long. The CDR3 coding sequence is TGTGCCAGCAGTTTATGGGCACCCAGGGACAGGTTTTTAAATCAGCCCCAGCATTTT. This codes for CASSLWAPRDRFLNQPQHF.